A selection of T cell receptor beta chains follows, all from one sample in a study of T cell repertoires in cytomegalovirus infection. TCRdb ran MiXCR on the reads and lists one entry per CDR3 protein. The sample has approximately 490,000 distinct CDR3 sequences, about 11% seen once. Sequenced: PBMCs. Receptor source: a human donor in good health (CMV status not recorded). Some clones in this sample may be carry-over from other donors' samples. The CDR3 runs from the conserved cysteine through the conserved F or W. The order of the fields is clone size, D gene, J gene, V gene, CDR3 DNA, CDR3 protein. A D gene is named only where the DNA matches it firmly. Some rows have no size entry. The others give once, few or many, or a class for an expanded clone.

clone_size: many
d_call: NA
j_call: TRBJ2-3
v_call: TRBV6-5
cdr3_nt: TGTGCCAGCAGTTACTCAGGGGTACTCCCAGCAGATACGCAGTATTTT
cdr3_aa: CASSYSGVLPADTQYF

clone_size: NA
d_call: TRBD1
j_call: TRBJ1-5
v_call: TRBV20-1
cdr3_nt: TGCAGTGCTAGAGAACCAACCGGACAGGGGGCGCAGGATCAGCCCCAGCATTTT
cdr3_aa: CSAREPTGQGAQDQPQHF

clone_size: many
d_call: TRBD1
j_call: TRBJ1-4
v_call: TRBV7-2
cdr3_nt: TGTGCCAGCAGCACCCACTCGGGACAGGGCGAAGTAGGACTGTTTTTT
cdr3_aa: CASSTHSGQGEVGLFF

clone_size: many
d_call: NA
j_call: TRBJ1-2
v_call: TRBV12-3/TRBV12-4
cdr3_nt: TGTGCCAGCAGTTTCGGGCGACAGTTATATGGCTACACCTTC
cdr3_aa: CASSFGRQLYGYTF

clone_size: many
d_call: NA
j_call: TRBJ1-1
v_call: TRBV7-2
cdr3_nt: TGTGCCAGCAGCTATTCAGGGCTAATGAACACTGAAGCTTTCTTT
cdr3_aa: CASSYSGLMNTEAFF

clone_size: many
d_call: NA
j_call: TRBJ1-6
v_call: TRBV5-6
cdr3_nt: TGTGCCAGCAGCCCGGCGGGCAGGAATTCACCCCTCCACTTT
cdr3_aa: CASSPAGRNSPLHF

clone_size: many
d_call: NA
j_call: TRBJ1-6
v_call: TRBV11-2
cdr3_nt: TGTGCCAGCAGCTCCTCCTATAATTCACCCCTCCACTTT
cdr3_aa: CASSSSYNSPLHF

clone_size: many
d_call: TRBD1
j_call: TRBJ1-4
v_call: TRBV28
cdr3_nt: TGTGCCAGCAGGCAAACAGGGGATAAACTGTTTTTT
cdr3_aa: CASRQTGDKLFF

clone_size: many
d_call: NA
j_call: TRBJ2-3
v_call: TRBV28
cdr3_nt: TGTGCCAGCAGTAAGGGGGAGCTTCAATATACGCAGTATTTT
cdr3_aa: CASSKGELQYTQYF

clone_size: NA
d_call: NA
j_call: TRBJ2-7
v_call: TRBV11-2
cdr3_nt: TGTGCCAGCAGCAAGGGGAGGGGGCCCTCCTACGAGCAGTACTTC
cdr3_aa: CASSKGRGPSYEQYF

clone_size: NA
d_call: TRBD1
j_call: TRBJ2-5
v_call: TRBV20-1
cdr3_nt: TGCAGTGCCCCCCCTGGGACAGGGACCCTCGAGACCCAGTACTTC
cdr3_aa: CSAPPGTGTLETQYF

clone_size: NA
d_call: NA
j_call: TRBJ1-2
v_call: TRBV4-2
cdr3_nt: TGTGCCAGCAGCCAAGAACGTCAGGCGTATGGCTACACCTTC
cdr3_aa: CASSQERQAYGYTF

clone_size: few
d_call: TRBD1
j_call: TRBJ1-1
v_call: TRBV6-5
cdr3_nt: TGTGCCAGCAGTTACGGACAGGGTCTGGGCACTGAAGCTTTCTTT
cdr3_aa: CASSYGQGLGTEAFF

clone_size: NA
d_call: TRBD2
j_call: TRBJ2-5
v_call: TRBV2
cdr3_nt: TGTGCCAGCAACGATGGGACTAGCGGCCCCCAAGAGACCCAGTACTTC
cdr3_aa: CASNDGTSGPQETQYF

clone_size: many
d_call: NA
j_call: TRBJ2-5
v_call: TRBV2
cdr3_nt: TGTGCCAGCCAGGACAGACGGGGAGAGACCCAGTACTTC
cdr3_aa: CASQDRRGETQYF

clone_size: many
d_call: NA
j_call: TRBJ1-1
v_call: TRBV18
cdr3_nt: TGTGCCAGCTCACCCCGGCAAGGGGACGGGGGAACTGAAGCTTTCTTT
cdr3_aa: CASSPRQGDGGTEAFF

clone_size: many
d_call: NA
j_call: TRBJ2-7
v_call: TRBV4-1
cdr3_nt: TGCGCCAGCAGCCAAGAAGGGTTAGGTTCCTACGAGCAGTACTTC
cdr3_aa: CASSQEGLGSYEQYF

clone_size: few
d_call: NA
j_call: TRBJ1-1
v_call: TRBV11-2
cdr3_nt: TGTGCCAGCAACCCAGGGACACACACTGAAGCTTTCTTT
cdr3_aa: CASNPGTHTEAFF

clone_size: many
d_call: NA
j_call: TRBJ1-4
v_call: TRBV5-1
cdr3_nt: TGCGCCAGCAGCCCAGGAGCCCCCCGGGCCCACAATGAAAAACTGTTTTTT
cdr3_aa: CASSPGAPRAHNEKLFF

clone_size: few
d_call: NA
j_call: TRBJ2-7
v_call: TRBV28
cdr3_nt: TGTGCCAGCAGCCCGACAGTGGTTGCCTACGAGCAGTACTTC
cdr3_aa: CASSPTVVAYEQYF

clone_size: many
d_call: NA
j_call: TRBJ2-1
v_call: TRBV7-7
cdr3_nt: TGTGCCAGCAGCGCGGGACTTTACAATGAGCAGTTCTTC
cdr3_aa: CASSAGLYNEQFF

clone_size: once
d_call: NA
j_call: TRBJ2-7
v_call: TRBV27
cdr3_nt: TGTGCCAGCAGTTTGGAGCAGGGCGGCTACGAGCAGTACTTC
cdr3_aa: CASSLEQGGYEQYF

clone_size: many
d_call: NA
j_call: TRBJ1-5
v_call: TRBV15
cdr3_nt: TGTGCCACCAGCAGTCCTAGCAATCAGCCCCAGCATTTT
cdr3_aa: CATSSPSNQPQHF

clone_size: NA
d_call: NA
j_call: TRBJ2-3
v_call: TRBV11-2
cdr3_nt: TGTGCCAGCAGCCGTCAGTCAGTCTCAGATACGCAGTATTTT
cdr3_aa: CASSRQSVSDTQYF

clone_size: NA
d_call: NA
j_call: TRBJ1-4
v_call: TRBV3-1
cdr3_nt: TGTGCCAGCAGCCGCCACTGGACCTTAGAAGATGAAAAACTGTTTTTT
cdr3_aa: CASSRHWTLEDEKLFF